The next 25 T cell receptor beta chains were all read from a single sample in a study of blood T cell repertoires in COVID-19. Only in-frame clones appear in the TCRdb table, and some are missing; sequencing was by immunoSEQ multiplex PCR. The sample shows tens of thousands of clones, approximately 78% of them seen only once. What was sequenced was peripheral blood. All receptors derive from a human donor in a cohort sampled during active COVID-19.

There are a few counts of this clone. The chain uses TRBV30 and TRBJ1-1; no firm D call. Trimming left V 1 base short and J 6 bases short, with 9 bases between. The CDR3 is 12 residues long. Germline CDR1 and CDR2: GTSNPN and SVGIG (reference sequence). The CDR3, as DNA: TGTGCCTGGAGTGCACCCTCAGCTGAAGCTTTCTTT. Translation gives CAWSAPSAEAFF.

The rearrangement joins TRBV11-2 to TRBJ1-3, with TRBD1 identical over 10 bases. Germline lookup yields CDR1 SGHAT and CDR2 FQNNGV. The CDR3 covers 16 residues. V trimming: 1 base; J trimming: 5 bases; junction bases outside the gene matches: 5. CDR3 protein: CASSLVGTGERNTIYF. CDR3 DNA sequence: TGTGCCAGCAGCTTAGTCGGGACAGGGGAGAGAAACACCATATATTTT.

The table lists this clone with a few counts. The CDR3 sequence: CATSDRTGGKGANVLTF. CDR3 in DNA: TGTGCCACCAGTGACCGGACAGGTGGAAAAGGGGCCAACGTCCTGACTTTC. The J gene is TRBJ2-6, the V gene TRBV24-1, with 7 nucleotides matching TRBD1. Germline lookup yields CDR1 KGHDR and CDR2 SFDVKD. Germline trimming cut 4 bases from V and 4 bases from J; bases unmatched to any gene: 9. The CDR3 covers 17 residues.

The genes are TRBV6-4 and TRBJ1-2, with no clear D. V was clipped by 0 bases and J by 10 bases, with 12 bases between them. Per germline, CDR1 MRHNA and CDR2 SNTAGT. This CDR3 is built from 13 residues. The CDR3 here is CASSDSRSGFYTF. In nucleotides, the CDR3 is TGTGCCAGCAGTGACTCGAGGTCCGGTTTCTACACCTTC.

The CDR3 coding sequence is TGTGCCAGCAGACTGACAGGGAGCCAGCCCTACGAGCAGTACTTC. Its translation is CASRLTGSQPYEQYF. The rearrangement uses TRBV6-5 and TRBJ2-7; 7 bases fit TRBD1. The CDR3 covers 15 residues. Per germline, CDR1 MNHEY and CDR2 SVGAGI. V trimming: 6 bases; J trimming: 2 bases; junction bases outside the gene matches: 10.

V and J are TRBV10-3 and TRBJ1-1; 10 nucleotides match TRBD1. Trimming cost V 6 bases and J 4 bases; bases outside gene matches: 2. CDR3 length: 13 amino acids. Germline-derived CDR1 and CDR2 are ENHRY and SYGVKD. This CDR3 reads CAIRGTGATEAFF. The DNA for the CDR3 is TGTGCCATCAGGGGGACAGGGGCCACTGAAGCTTTCTTT.

V gene TRBV27 combines with J gene TRBJ1-2; D is uncertain. The germline V gene encodes CDR1 MNHEY and CDR2 SMNVEV (reference sequence). Between the trimmed V and J ends, which lost 6 bases and 0 bases, there was a span of 8 bases. This CDR3 has 13 amino acids. The CDR3, as DNA: TGTGCCAGCAGCCTGAGAGCTAACTATGGCTACACCTTC. Translation: CASSLRANYGYTF.

This chain connects TRBV11-3 to TRBJ2-7; 7 positions match TRBD2. Germline CDR1 SGHNT, CDR2 YENEEA. Germline trimming cut 1 base from V and 9 bases from J; bases unmatched to any gene: 3. The CDR3 is 12 residues long. The CDR3 spells CASSLGGGPQYF. In DNA form, the CDR3 reads TGTGCCAGCAGCTTAGGGGGGGGTCCGCAGTACTTC.

The J gene is TRBJ2-3, the V gene TRBV9, with 9 bases fitting TRBD2. Per germline, CDR1 SGDLS and CDR2 YYNGEE. Trimming at V came to 0 bases and at J to 2 bases, leaving 4 bases not matched to a gene. The CDR3 is 16 residues long. CDR3 sequence: CASSVGLAGPTDTQYF. CDR3 sequence (DNA): TGTGCCAGCAGCGTAGGGCTAGCGGGGCCCACAGATACGCAGTATTTT.

The chain carries TRBV7-9 and TRBJ2-7, with D maybe TRBD2 (7 bases). V was cut by 5 bases and J by 6 bases, with 20 bases left in between. Per germline, CDR1 SEHNR and CDR2 FQNEAQ (reference sequence). The CDR3 is made up of 15 amino acids. The CDR3 region is CASSPPGGLLSEQYF. CDR3 DNA sequence: TGTGCCAGCAGCCCTCCCGGGGGGCTCTTATCCGAGCAGTACTTC. Complete variable domain (other parts from reference TRBV7-9 and TRBJ2-7): DTGVSQNPRHKITKRGQNVTFRCDPISEHNRLYWYRQTLGQGPEFLTYFQNEAQLEKSRLLSDRFSAERPKGSFSTLEIQRTEQGDSAMYLCASSPPGGLLSEQYFGPGTRLTVT.

The genes are TRBV7-9 and TRBJ2-1, with 7 positions matching TRBD2. The germline gives CDR1 SEHNR, CDR2 FQNEAQ (reference sequence). V dropped 5 bases and J dropped 0; count of bases not matched to a gene: 4. The CDR3 is made up of 15 amino acids. In nucleotides, the CDR3 is TGTGCCAGCAGCATCCGGGACTACTCCTACAATGAGCAGTTCTTC. It encodes CASSIRDYSYNEQFF. Combining the CDR3 with reference TRBV7-9 and TRBJ2-1 gives the whole variable domain DTGVSQNPRHKITKRGQNVTFRCDPISEHNRLYWYRQTLGQGPEFLTYFQNEAQLEKSRLLSDRFSAERPKGSFSTLEIQRTEQGDSAMYLCASSIRDYSYNEQFFGPGTRLTVL.

This sequence joins TRBV4-2 and TRBJ1-5; D gene ambiguous. Between the trimmed V and J ends, which lost 0 bases and 0 bases, there was a span of 18 bases. The CDR3 is made up of 19 amino acids. Germline loops: CDR1 LGHNA, CDR2 YNFKEQ. CDR3 amino acids: CASSQDEGTMVHSNQPQHF. CDR3 coding DNA: TGTGCCAGCAGCCAAGACGAGGGCACGATGGTTCATAGCAATCAGCCCCAGCATTTT.

The V gene is TRBV19, the J gene TRBJ2-3; 8 nucleotides agree with TRBD1. With V trimmed by 7 bases and J by 5 bases, 5 bases remained unmatched. The CDR3 runs 13 residues. CDR1 and CDR2 from the germline V gene are LNHDA and SQIVND (reference sequence). This chain's CDR3 is CASTDRAQDTQYF. Written as DNA, the CDR3 is TGTGCCAGTACGGACAGGGCCCAAGATACGCAGTATTTT.

The chain links TRBV5-6 to TRBJ1-1, with 9 bases aligning to TRBD1. V shed 0 bases, J shed 7 bases, and the junction held 7 bases outside the gene matches. Germline V gene lookup returns CDR1 SGHDT and CDR2 YYEEEE. The CDR3 has 15 residues. The CDR3 loop reads CASSLAGTGYREAFF. DNA of the CDR3: TGTGCCAGCAGCTTGGCCGGGACAGGGTATCGTGAAGCTTTCTTT.

This clone was found a few times. The gene calls are TRBV7-2 and TRBJ2-3, with 8 bases lining up with TRBD2. V was pared by 4 bases and J by 4 bases, with 10 bases of the junction left unmatched. The length of the CDR3 is 16 residues. The V gene's germline CDR1 is SGHTA and CDR2 FQGNSA. The DNA of the CDR3 is TGTGCCAGCAGCTCCCGAGCGGGGGTTAGCTCAGATACGCAGTATTTT. It translates to CASSSRAGVSSDTQYF.

The chain carries TRBV6-5 and TRBJ2-1, with 8 bases aligning to TRBD2. The CDR3 is 15 amino acids. Per the germline V gene, CDR1 is MNHEY and CDR2 is SVGAGI. J gave up 4 bases and V 2 bases, and 4 bases lay outside the gene matches. In nucleotides, the CDR3 is TGTGCCAGCAGTTACCGGGGGGGCCGGTACAATGAGCAGTTCTTC. Translated: CASSYRGGRYNEQFF.

The chain links TRBV7-9 to TRBJ2-7; 7 bases line up with TRBD1. J gave up 4 bases and V 5 bases, and 5 bases lay outside the gene matches. Germline V gene sequence: CDR1 SEHNR, CDR2 FQNEAQ (reference sequence). The length of the CDR3 is 13 residues. CDR3 sequence reads: CASSLGGRYEQYF. The CDR3 region has the DNA TGTGCCAGCAGCCTAGGGGGCCGGTACGAGCAGTACTTC. The whole variable domain, remainder taken from reference TRBV7-9 and TRBJ2-7, is DTGVSQNPRHKITKRGQNVTFRCDPISEHNRLYWYRQTLGQGPEFLTYFQNEAQLEKSRLLSDRFSAERPKGSFSTLEIQRTEQGDSAMYLCASSLGGRYEQYFGPGTRLTVT.

The chain is built from TRBV10-1 and TRBJ2-5; TRBD2 is a possible D gene (6 bases). V lost 3 bases to trimming and J lost 11 bases, with 16 bases between them. Germline loops: CDR1 WNHNN, CDR2 SYGVQD (reference sequence). The CDR3 contains 13 residues. CDR3 sequence (DNA): TGCGCCAGCAGTGATTCGGGTTGGGGGGTTCAGTACTTC. As protein: CASSDSGWGVQYF.

CDR3 sequence: CASSPGHVGIYEQYF. CDR3 DNA: TGTGCCAGCTCACCGGGACATGTGGGGATATACGAGCAGTACTTC. The chain recombines TRBV18 with TRBJ2-7; the D gene is possibly TRBD1 (6 bases). CDR3 length equals 15 residues. The germline V gene encodes CDR1 KGHSH and CDR2 LQKENI. Trimming pared 3 bases from V and 4 bases from J, leaving 16 bases between.

The gene calls are TRBV19 and TRBJ1-6; D possibly corresponds to TRBD1 (5 bases). V lost 6 bases and J 5 bases, leaving 11 bases between the germline ends. This CDR3 contains 14 residues. Germline V gene sequence: CDR1 LNHDA, CDR2 SQIVND (reference sequence). CDR3 region: CASSHRTNNSPLHF. Here the CDR3 DNA reads TGTGCCAGTAGCCACAGGACGAATAATTCACCCCTCCACTTT.

The chain carries TRBV10-3 and TRBJ2-1, with TRBD2 as a possible D gene (6 bases). Germline V gives CDR1 ENHRY, CDR2 SYGVKD. The CDR3 consists of 18 residues. Trimming pared 0 bases from V and 9 bases from J, leaving 24 bases between. CDR3 sequence: CAISESLWGKGVGSEQFF. The DNA for the CDR3 is TGTGCCATCAGTGAGTCCCTCTGGGGGAAAGGGGTCGGGAGTGAGCAGTTCTTC.

The V gene is TRBV6-5, the J gene TRBJ2-7; 9 bases agree with TRBD2. Germline trimming cut 0 bases from V and 2 bases from J; bases unmatched to any gene: 2. In germline, CDR1 is MNHEY, CDR2 SVGAGI. The CDR3 length is 15 residues. The CDR3 protein is CASSYSAGGPYEQYF. The CDR3 bases are TGTGCCAGCAGTTACTCCGCGGGGGGGCCCTACGAGCAGTACTTC.

The genes are TRBV6-5 and TRBJ2-3; D remains ambiguous. Germline V gene data show CDR1 as MNHEY and CDR2 as SVGAGI. There are 15 residues in the CDR3. V shed 2 bases and J shed 4 bases, with 13 bases lying between them. As DNA, the CDR3 is TGTGCCAGCAGTTACCGCGGCAACCCCCCAGATACGCAGTATTTT. Translation gives CASSYRGNPPDTQYF.

This clone was counted a few times. The chain is built from TRBV7-8 and TRBJ2-7; 11 bases are a match to TRBD2. Losses at the gene ends were 4 bases for V and 4 bases for J; bases not matched to a gene: 3. CDR3 size: 14 residues. CDR1 is SGHVS, CDR2 FQNEAQ, per germline. The CDR3 DNA is TGTGCCAGCAGCTATACTAGCGGGGGTTACGAGCAGTACTTC. Protein: CASSYTSGGYEQYF.

The chain couples TRBV6-5 to TRBJ1-1; TRBD1 matches at 8 bases. Trimming took 8 bases from V and 4 from J; bases not matched to a gene: 9. This CDR3 is built from 14 residues. Germline CDR1 is MNHEY and CDR2 is SVGAGI. CDR3 loop: CASERTGLGTEAFF. In DNA, the CDR3 is TGTGCCAGCGAGAGGACAGGGTTGGGCACTGAAGCTTTCTTT.